This T cell receptor beta chain was retrieved from a study of cytomegalovirus exposure and HLA in healthy donors. Study-wide results and caveats: There were three CMV-associated chains whose specificity for CMV antigens was confirmed in vitro.

For this clone: Its antigen is unknown.

Both 60 Vbeta primers and 13 Jbeta primers went into the PCR. TCRdb's copy holds only in-frame clones and misses some; the assay was immunoSEQ multiplex PCR. Among 90,000 to 120,000 clones listed, around 79% were seen once. The sequencing sample was made of PBMCs. The source of this sequence is a middle-aged woman in good health and CMV-seronegative.

This CDR3 reads CAWSPGRDTGYTF. The CDR3 DNA reads TGTGCCTGGAGCCCGGGGAGGGATACTGGCTACACCTTC. The chain carries TRBV30 and TRBJ1-2, with D hard to call. Germline V gene sequence: CDR1 GTSNPN, CDR2 SVGIG (reference sequence). V was trimmed by 3 bases and J by 7 bases, leaving 15 bases between them. The CDR3 totals 13 residues.